The next 21 T cell receptor beta chains were all read from a single sample in a study of T-cell memory formation after mild COVID-19. TCRdb reanalysed the 5' RACE reads using MiXCR and keeps one entry per CDR3 protein. The sample comprises 150,000 to 200,000 distinct CDR3 sequences, approximately 16% of which are singletons, and about 1.9% rests with the top ten. The sample consisted of PBMCs or a T cell subset sorted from them (not recorded which). These receptors were taken from an adult woman who had mild COVID-19 (a few samples of this study predate the infection). Cell type and time point are not known.

The chain couples TRBV11-3 to TRBJ2-1, with TRBD2 matching 7 bases. Per germline, CDR1 SGHNT and CDR2 YENEEA. The J segment lost 5 bases and the V segment lost 3 bases, leaving 4 bases of the junction unmatched. The CDR3 sequence is 14 residues long. Written as DNA, the CDR3 is TGTGCCAGCAGCTTCGGAGGGAGGGACAATGAGCAGTTCTTC. This translates into CASSFGGRDNEQFF.

The rearrangement joins TRBV11-3 to TRBJ2-7, with a tentative D call TRBD2 (6 bases). This CDR3 region has 15 residues. CDR1 SGHNT and CDR2 YENEEA come from the germline V gene. V lost 0 bases, J lost 1 base, and 10 bases lay in between. As DNA, the CDR3 is TGTGCCAGCAGCTTAGAGCGCGGGGTGTCCTACGAGCAGTACTTC. Protein sequence: CASSLERGVSYEQYF.

The CDR3 loop reads CASSVGGRGTDTQYF. The CDR3 nucleotides are TGTGCCAGCAGCGTAGGTGGGCGGGGCACAGATACGCAGTATTTT. The chain recombines TRBV9 with TRBJ2-3; D is perhaps TRBD2 (5 bases). There are 15 residues in the CDR3. Looked up from germline, CDR1 is SGDLS and CDR2 is YYNGEE. V was cut by 0 bases and J by 1 base, with 9 bases left in between.

This clonotype was recorded at least ten times. This chain uses TRBV5-1 with TRBJ2-7; the D gene is possibly TRBD2 (6 bases). This CDR3 comprises 15 residues. CDR1 SGHRS and CDR2 YFSETQ come from the germline V gene. V was cut by 0 bases and J by 1 base, with 11 bases left in between. CDR3 DNA sequence: TGCGCCAGCAGCTTGGATATTAGCGGTTCCTACGAGCAGTACTTC. Its protein is CASSLDISGSYEQYF.

This clonotype came up many times. V is TRBV7-2 and J is TRBJ1-6; no reliable D call. V dropped 7 bases and J dropped 0 bases, with 13 bases sitting between them. CDR1 is SGHTA and CDR2 is FQGNSA in the germline V gene. The CDR3 runs to 16 residues. This chain's CDR3 is CASTPIRFSYNSPLHF. For the CDR3, the DNA is TGTGCCAGCACCCCTATCAGGTTCTCCTATAATTCACCCCTCCACTTT.

In this sample, this clonotype turned up a few times. The chain carries TRBV12-3 or TRBV12-4 and TRBJ2-3; no reliable D call. Trimming pared 2 bases from V and 5 bases from J, leaving 11 bases between. The CDR3 is 14 residues long. This CDR3 is CASSLSPLGDTQYF. Written as DNA, the CDR3 is TGTGCCAGCAGTTTATCGCCCTTGGGAGATACGCAGTATTTT.

V gene TRBV29-1 combines with J gene TRBJ2-7; TRBD2 is a possible D gene (6 bases). The CDR3 contains 13 residues. Germline lookup yields CDR1 SQVTM and CDR2 ANQGSEA. Trimming shortened V by 5 bases and J by 3 bases, and 14 bases separated the two germline ends. The CDR3 sequence is CSVQGWGVYEQYF. The CDR3 coding sequence is TGCAGCGTTCAAGGGTGGGGGGTCTACGAGCAGTACTTC.

The gene calls are TRBV9 and TRBJ2-7; D perhaps matches TRBD1 (6 bases). V lost 0 bases to trimming and J lost 8 bases, with 6 bases between them. There are 11 residues in the CDR3. In germline, CDR1 is SGDLS, CDR2 YYNGEE. The CDR3: CASSVGDKQYF. The CDR3 nucleotides are TGTGCCAGCAGCGTAGGGGACAAGCAGTACTTC.

The genes are TRBV7-2 and TRBJ1-4; D remains ambiguous. The length of the CDR3 is 12 residues. V lost 5 bases, J lost 8 bases, and 9 bases lay in between. Looked up from germline, CDR1 is SGHTA and CDR2 is FQGNSA. The CDR3 DNA reads as TGTGCCAGCAGCCGTGAGGTCGAAAAACTGTTTTTT. This translates into CASSREVEKLFF.

CDR3 sequence reads: CASSHSSYEQYV. CDR3 DNA: TGTGCCAGCAGCCATAGCTCCTACGAGCAGTACGTC. The chain links TRBV14 to TRBJ2-7; the D is unclear. Trimming stripped 3 bases from V and 0 bases from J, with 3 bases between. Germline V gives CDR1 SGHDN, CDR2 FVKESK. The CDR3 runs to 12 residues.

This clonotype has at least ten counts. The chain employs TRBV30 and TRBJ2-3; D might be TRBD1 or TRBD2, each matching 5 bases. The CDR3 loop spans 13 amino acids. With 4 bases removed from V and 6 bases from J, the gap between germline ends came to 14 bases. In germline, CDR1 is GTSNPN, CDR2 SVGIG (reference sequence). The CDR3 loop reads CAWNRRERDTQYF. CDR3 DNA: TGTGCCTGGAACCGCAGGGAGAGGGATACGCAGTATTTT.

This chain connects TRBV30 to TRBJ2-5, with D perhaps given as TRBD1 or TRBD2 (6 bases each). The CDR3 runs to 13 residues. V was cut by 0 bases and J by 4 bases, with 9 bases left in between. CDR1 and CDR2 (germline): GTSNPN, SVGIG (reference sequence). The CDR3 sequence: CAWSVGGPETQYF. In DNA form, the CDR3 reads TGTGCCTGGAGTGTCGGGGGCCCAGAGACCCAGTACTTC.

The V and J genes are TRBV12-3 or TRBV12-4 and TRBJ1-1; 11 positions agree with TRBD1. The CDR3 length is 15 residues. After removal of 5 bases from V and 5 bases from J, the junction contained 7 bases not matched to a gene. This chain's CDR3 is CASSVRTGGRTEAFF. DNA for the CDR3: TGTGCCAGCAGTGTCAGGACAGGGGGCAGGACTGAAGCTTTCTTT.

V usage is TRBV20-1 and J usage is TRBJ1-2; D is undetermined. V lost 2 bases, J lost 1 base, and 8 bases lay in between. The CDR3 covers 13 residues. Looked up from germline, CDR1 is DFQATT and CDR2 is SNEGSKA (reference sequence). The CDR3 DNA is TGCAGTGCTAGAACCTCCGTTAACTATGGCTACACCTTC. Protein: CSARTSVNYGYTF.

This sequence joins TRBV5-4 and TRBJ2-1; D unclear. V lost 0 bases to trimming and J lost 3 bases, with 10 bases between them. The CDR3 has 15 residues. CDR1 SGHNT and CDR2 YYREEE come from the germline V gene (reference sequence). CDR3: CASSLGGPNYNEQFF. The CDR3 nucleotides are TGTGCCAGCAGCTTGGGTGGACCTAACTACAATGAGCAGTTCTTC.

The rearrangement links TRBV4-2 to TRBJ2-2; 10 nucleotides align to TRBD2. Trimming removed 4 bases from V and 3 bases from J; junction bases left unmatched: 11. The CDR3 runs to 18 residues. Germline CDR1 LGHNA, CDR2 YNFKEQ. CDR3 residues: CASSPHERLAGYTGELFF. For the CDR3, the DNA is TGTGCCAGCAGCCCCCACGAGCGACTAGCGGGTTACACCGGGGAGCTGTTTTTT.

This CDR3 is CASSLYDRGLAEAFF. CDR3 DNA sequence: TGTGCCAGCAGCTTGTACGACAGGGGACTTGCTGAAGCTTTCTTT. The chain combines TRBV5-5 with TRBJ1-1; 8 nucleotides agree with TRBD1. Germline values: CDR1 SGHKS, CDR2 YYEKEE (reference sequence). This CDR3 has 15 amino acids. J lost 6 bases, V lost 1 base, and 8 bases had no gene match.

This clonotype was observed a single time. The chain employs TRBV6-1 and TRBJ1-6; tentative D call: TRBD1 (6 bases). Germline V gives CDR1 MNHNS, CDR2 SASEGT. The CDR3 consists of 16 residues. V lost 6 bases and J 7 bases, leaving 19 bases between the germline ends. The CDR3 is CASRSRDNSPNSPLHF. The CDR3 bases are TGTGCCAGCAGATCCCGGGACAATAGTCCAAATTCACCCCTCCACTTT.

Only a few counts were recorded for this clonotype. The CDR3 region has the DNA TGTGCCAGCAGCGTAGTACCTAGCGGGGGGGCAGCGAATACGCAGTATTTT. It translates to CASSVVPSGGAANTQYF. The chain uses TRBV9 and TRBJ2-3; 12 nucleotides line up with TRBD2. The V gene's germline CDR1 is SGDLS and CDR2 YYNGEE. The CDR3 runs to 17 residues. V trimming: 0 bases; J trimming: 7 bases; junction bases outside the gene matches: 9. Using reference TRBV9 and TRBJ2-3 for the parts outside the CDR3, the full variable domain is DSGVTQTPKHLITATGQRVTLRCSPRSGDLSVYWYQQSLDQGLQFLIQYYNGEERAKGNILERFSAQQFPDLHSELNLSSLELGDSALYFCASSVVPSGGAANTQYFGPGTRLTVL.

The V gene is TRBV11-2, the J gene TRBJ2-1, with unresolved D. The CDR3 is 16 residues long. V gave up 3 bases and J gave up 4 bases, with 16 bases separating them. CDR1 is SGHAT and CDR2 is FQNNGV in the germline V gene. CDR3 protein: CASSLRPDTLYNEQFF. The CDR3 DNA is TGTGCCAGCAGCTTGCGACCGGATACCTTATACAATGAGCAGTTCTTC.

The chain joins TRBV20-1 to TRBJ2-7, with D maybe TRBD1 (5 bases). The CDR3 consists of 16 residues. CDR1 is DFQATT and CDR2 is SNEGSKA in the germline V gene (reference sequence). Trimming stripped 0 bases from V and 0 bases from J, with 15 bases between. The CDR3 sequence is CSARDWGELLSYEQYF. The DNA of the CDR3 is TGCAGTGCTAGAGATTGGGGCGAACTACTCTCCTACGAGCAGTACTTC.